The 4 T cell receptor beta chains presented below share a single source sample, sequenced in a study of cytomegalovirus exposure and HLA in healthy donors. The study ran its PCR with 60 Vbeta and 13 Jbeta primers. Using immunoSEQ multiplex PCR, the repertoire was profiled, and TCRdb retains in-frame clones only, with some absent. Among 170,000 or so clones listed, about four fifths were seen once. The specimen sequenced was PBMCs. These receptors were obtained from a woman in her fifties or sixties in good health and CMV-seropositive.

This clone was counted only a few times. The CDR3 region has the DNA TGTGCCAGCAGTCCCCGACTCCGACAGGGGGTTCAGCCCCAGCATTTT. Translating gives CASSPRLRQGVQPQHF. The V and J genes are TRBV28 and TRBJ1-5; 9 bases match TRBD1. After removal of 5 bases from V and 6 bases from J, the junction contained 11 bases not matched to a gene. The CDR3 has 16 amino acids. CDR1 and CDR2 from the germline V gene are MDHEN and SYDVKM.

V gene TRBV6-4 combines with J gene TRBJ1-6; no reliable D call. Germline loops: CDR1 MRHNA, CDR2 SNTAGT. The CDR3 spans 17 residues. Trimming took 0 bases from V and 0 from J, leaving 9 bases between them. Here the CDR3 DNA reads TGTGCCAGCAGTGACTCGGCGGTGAGCTCCTATAATTCACCCCTCCACTTT. Amino acid sequence: CASSDSAVSSYNSPLHF.

The genes are TRBV7-8 and TRBJ2-3; 8 bases agree with TRBD2. The germline V gene has CDR1 SGHVS and CDR2 FQNEAQ. Unmatched junction bases numbered 8, after V lost 3 bases and J lost 6 bases. The CDR3 runs to 15 residues. CDR3 region: CASSFWTSSSDTQYF. Here the CDR3 DNA reads TGTGCCAGCAGCTTTTGGACTAGCTCTAGCGATACGCAGTATTTT.

The chain has TRBV5-1 and TRBJ2-1; 13 bases are a match to TRBD2. There are 16 residues in the CDR3. The V gene end was trimmed by 4 bases and the J gene end by 10 bases; junction bases not matched to a gene: 11. In germline, CDR1 is SGHRS, CDR2 YFSETQ. The CDR3 loop is CASSRGAGLAGVEQFF. CDR3 DNA sequence: TGCGCCAGCAGCCGAGGAGCCGGACTAGCGGGAGTGGAGCAGTTCTTC.